The 17 T cell receptor beta chains below come from one sample, sequenced in a study of memory CD4+ T cells and cytomegalovirus serostatus. Assay: immunoSEQ multiplex PCR; the TCRdb copy retains only in-frame clones and omits some. Of around 40,000 clones in the sample, about 76% were seen once. Single viable CD3+CD4+CD8-CD45RO+ cells were sorted as the memory CD4+ T cells. Material: memory CD4+ T cells from blood. These TCRs come from an adult in good health and CMV-seronegative.

The chain couples TRBV30 to TRBJ2-5; TRBD2 might be the D (6 bases). Germline lookup yields CDR1 GTSNPN and CDR2 SVGIG (reference sequence). The CDR3 spans 17 residues. Between the trimmed V and J ends, which lost 4 bases and 5 bases, there was a span of 26 bases. CDR3 in DNA: TGTGCCTGGACAAGGTTTTACGCCCGAACTAGCTCTGAGACCCAGTACTTC. Encoded protein: CAWTRFYARTSSETQYF.

The CDR3 nucleotides read TGTGCCAGCTCACGCGGAGATACCGGGACAGGGAAATACGAGCAGTACTTC. Translated, it gives CASSRGDTGTGKYEQYF. The rearrangement uses TRBV18 and TRBJ2-7; 9 positions match TRBD1. The germline V gene has CDR1 KGHSH and CDR2 LQKENI. V shed 4 bases and J 4 bases; nucleotides not matched to a gene: 14. The CDR3 sequence is 17 residues long.

The chain employs TRBV7-9 and TRBJ2-3, with 8 bases identical to TRBD2. The CDR3 totals 15 residues. The germline CDR1 and CDR2 sequences are SEHNR and FQNEAQ (reference sequence). After removal of 3 bases from V and 5 bases from J, the junction contained 7 bases not matched to a gene. CDR3: CASSFGSGEVDTQYF. CDR3 DNA: TGTGCCAGCAGCTTTGGTAGCGGGGAGGTAGATACGCAGTATTTT.

V usage is TRBV19 and J usage is TRBJ2-3, with D possibly being TRBD2 (6 bases). Germline values: CDR1 LNHDA, CDR2 SQIVND (reference sequence). The CDR3 runs to 14 residues. The V and J ends lost 8 bases and 3 bases respectively, with 15 bases between them. The CDR3 bases are TGTGCCAGTGCGTCAGCGGGTACAACAGATACGCAGTATTTT. Translated: CASASAGTTDTQYF.

This chain links TRBV9 with TRBJ2-3; 8 nucleotides agree with TRBD2. Unmatched junction bases numbered 1, after V lost 0 bases and J lost 1 base. The CDR3 is made up of 15 amino acids. Per the germline V gene, CDR1 is SGDLS and CDR2 is YYNGEE. DNA of the CDR3: TGTGCCAGCAGCGTAGGGCGGGGGGGCACAGATACGCAGTATTTT. It specifies CASSVGRGGTDTQYF.

The CDR3: CASSRTVSYEQYF. Here the CDR3 DNA reads TGTGCCAGCAGTCGGACAGTATCATACGAGCAGTACTTC. The chain joins TRBV2 to TRBJ2-7; the D gene is possibly TRBD1 (6 bases). Trimming removed 5 bases from V and 4 bases from J, with 12 bases in between. Germline assignment: CDR1 SNHLY and CDR2 FYNNEI. This CDR3 comprises 13 residues. Supplemented by reference TRBV2 and TRBJ2-7, the full variable domain reads EPEVTQTPSHQVTQMGQEVILRCVPISNHLYFYWYRQILGQKVEFLVSFYNNEISEKSEIFDDQFSVERPDGSNFTLKIRSTKLEDSAMYFCASSRTVSYEQYFGPGTRLTVT.

This chain links TRBV19 with TRBJ2-7; TRBD1 agrees at 10 bases. This CDR3 comprises 13 residues. Germline V CDR1 and CDR2: LNHDA, SQIVND (reference sequence). The CDR3 sequence is CATGGDFGHEQYF. CDR3 sequence (DNA): TGTGCGACAGGGGGCGATTTTGGGCACGAGCAGTACTTC.

The V call is TRBV5-6, the J call TRBJ2-1; D perhaps matches TRBD2 (5 bases). Trimming took 0 bases from V and 6 from J, leaving 10 bases between them. The CDR3 runs to 14 residues. The germline gives CDR1 SGHDT, CDR2 YYEEEE. In nucleotides, the CDR3 is TGTGCCAGCAGCTTGGTCGGAGGAGGCAATGAGCAGTTCTTC. Protein sequence: CASSLVGGGNEQFF.

The chain carries TRBV7-2 and TRBJ1-2; the D gene is possibly TRBD1 (6 bases). V gave up 5 bases and J gave up 6 bases, with 19 bases separating them. In germline, CDR1 is SGHTA, CDR2 FQGNSA. This CDR3 region has 15 residues. The DNA for the CDR3 is TGTGCCAGCAGCCATACTCACGGGGGCGAGGATGGCTACACCTTC. Translation: CASSHTHGGEDGYTF.

The rearrangement links TRBV11-2 to TRBJ1-1, with unresolved D. The V gene lost 1 base and the J gene lost 0 bases, with 12 bases spanning the gap. Germline CDR1 reads SGHAT; CDR2 reads FQNNGV. The CDR3 totals 16 residues. The CDR3 bases are TGTGCCAGCAGCTTAGTAGGGCGGAGCATGAACACTGAAGCTTTCTTT. Translated: CASSLVGRSMNTEAFF.

The V and J genes are TRBV27 and TRBJ2-3; 8 nucleotides agree with TRBD2. Germline V gives CDR1 MNHEY, CDR2 SMNVEV (reference sequence). This CDR3 has 15 residues. Trimming cost V 2 bases and J 4 bases; bases outside gene matches: 5. The CDR3 DNA reads TGTGCCAGCAGTTTAGCGGGGGGAGCACCAGATACGCAGTATTTT. Translated: CASSLAGGAPDTQYF.

The chain has TRBV5-6 and TRBJ2-7; D might be TRBD1 (6 bases). V was clipped by 1 base and J by 2 bases, with 16 bases between them. The CDR3 contains 16 residues. From germline, CDR1 is SGHDT and CDR2 YYEEEE. CDR3 in DNA: TGTGCCAGCAGCTTGTTAGGGCAGGGGCCCCCCTACGAGCAGTACTTC. The encoded protein is CASSLLGQGPPYEQYF.

The chain joins TRBV5-1 to TRBJ1-1; D gene ambiguous. V gave up 0 bases and J gave up 0 bases, with 12 bases separating them. The CDR3 loop spans 16 amino acids. Germline CDR1 is SGHRS and CDR2 is YFSETQ. DNA for the CDR3: TGCGCCAGCAGCTTGGGAGGGCCGCCCATGAACACTGAAGCTTTCTTT. Translating gives CASSLGGPPMNTEAFF.

V is TRBV18 and J is TRBJ2-7, with D possibly called TRBD1 or TRBD2 (6 bases each). The CDR3 is 17 amino acids. Germline CDR1 is KGHSH and CDR2 is LQKENI. V shed 4 bases and J shed 3 bases, with 22 bases lying between them. Here the CDR3 reads CASSQYLGGHKDYEQYF. The CDR3 nucleotides are TGTGCCAGCTCACAATACCTCGGGGGCCATAAAGACTACGAGCAGTACTTC.

The gene calls are TRBV19 and TRBJ1-5; D call uncertain. Trimming took off 5 bases at V and 3 bases at J, with 11 bases between the two ends. The CDR3 covers 14 residues. CDR1 is LNHDA, CDR2 SQIVND, per germline (reference sequence). The CDR3 protein is CASSSIGPNQPQHF. The CDR3 DNA reads TGTGCCAGTAGTTCGATAGGACCCAATCAGCCCCAGCATTTT.

The V and J genes are TRBV5-4 and TRBJ1-1, with D unresolved. Trimming removed 4 bases from V and 1 base from J, with 14 bases in between. This CDR3 spans 15 amino acids. Germline-derived CDR1 and CDR2 are SGHNT and YYREEE (reference sequence). This chain's CDR3 is CASSDRGMGNTEAFF. CDR3 nucleotides: TGTGCCAGCAGCGATAGAGGGATGGGGAACACTGAAGCTTTCTTT.

V is TRBV19 and J is TRBJ1-2; D might be TRBD1 (6 bases). Germline CDR1 is LNHDA and CDR2 is SQIVND (reference sequence). CDR3 length: 13 residues. Trimming shortened V by 3 bases and J by 8 bases, and 13 bases separated the two germline ends. CDR3 bases: TGTGCCAGTAGTATTGACACAGGGAGAGGCTACACCTTC. Its translation is CASSIDTGRGYTF.